Each of the 11 T cell receptor beta chains below was sequenced from the same sample in a study of shared clonotypes between healthy human individuals. Clones were read by immunoSEQ multiplex PCR, and TCRdb kept only the in-frame ones, dropping some. Found here are approximately 2.4 million clones, 90% to 96% of them singletons; the top ten hold approximately 0.13%. The sample consisted of naive CD4+ T cells sorted from blood. Subset reported: CD45RA+ positively selected. These receptors all come from a man aged 18 to 35 in good health.

The V gene is TRBV6-6, the J gene TRBJ2-7; the D is unclear. Trimming removed 2 bases at V and 2 bases at J, with 7 bases between. This CDR3 has 13 residues. CDR1 MNHNY and CDR2 SVGAGI come from the germline V gene (reference sequence). The CDR3 bases are TGTGCCAGCAGTTACACCGCAGCCTACGAGCAGTACTTC. Residues: CASSYTAAYEQYF.

This clone was seen once. The rearrangement links TRBV10-1 to TRBJ2-1, with 7 bases lining up with TRBD1. The germline V gene encodes CDR1 WNHNN and CDR2 SYGVQD (reference sequence). V was pared by 4 bases and J by 7 bases, with 7 bases of the junction left unmatched. The CDR3 loop spans 14 amino acids. Here the CDR3 reads CASSARQGSNEQFF. CDR3 sequence (DNA): TGCGCCAGCAGTGCGAGACAGGGATCGAATGAGCAGTTCTTC.

The chain is built from TRBV10-3 and TRBJ2-1; 8 nucleotides match TRBD2. The V and J ends lost 9 bases and 0 bases, in that order; junction bases with no gene match: 4. Per germline, CDR1 ENHRY and CDR2 SYGVKD. The CDR3 runs 14 residues. The CDR3 region has the DNA TGTGCCATTTCCGGGACTAGCTCCTACAATGAGCAGTTCTTC. It is translated as CAISGTSSYNEQFF.

The gene calls are TRBV2 and TRBJ1-1; D is unresolved. The CDR3 spans 14 residues. Deletions cut 7 bases from V and 0 bases from J, with 12 bases between. Germline loops: CDR1 SNHLY, CDR2 FYNNEI. The CDR3 DNA sequence: TGTGCCAGCACCTTTGAGAGGGTGAACACTGAAGCTTTCTTT. Protein: CASTFERVNTEAFF.

V gene TRBV4-3 combines with J gene TRBJ2-1; D remains unclear. The CDR3 totals 13 residues. The germline V gene encodes CDR1 LGHNA and CDR2 YSLEER. The germline V and J ends were trimmed by 0 bases and 5 bases, with 5 bases remaining between them. The chain's CDR3 is CASSQDIHNEQFF. CDR3 coding DNA: TGCGCCAGCAGCCAAGATATCCACAATGAGCAGTTCTTC.

The chain is built from TRBV7-9 and TRBJ2-1, with D perhaps matching TRBD2 (5 bases). CDR3 size: 15 residues. V was trimmed by 5 bases and J by 4 bases, leaving 15 bases between them. CDR1 is SEHNR and CDR2 is FQNEAQ in the germline V gene (reference sequence). As DNA, the CDR3 is TGTGCCAGCAGCCACGAGGGCTTGGGGTACAATGAGCAGTTCTTC. It is translated as CASSHEGLGYNEQFF.

CDR3 amino acids: CASSTPRGTTQPQHF. The CDR3 nucleotides are TGTGCCAGTTCCACTCCTCGAGGGACAACTCAGCCCCAGCATTTT. V usage is TRBV19 and J usage is TRBJ1-5; possible D gene TRBD1, 6 bases. The V end was cut by 8 bases, the J end by 6 bases, with 20 bases between. Germline V CDR1 and CDR2: LNHDA, SQIVND (reference sequence). The CDR3 runs 15 residues.

The chain carries TRBV30 and TRBJ1-5; unclear D gene. Trimming took off 3 bases at V and 3 bases at J, with 9 bases between the two ends. This CDR3 has 13 residues. Germline V lookup: CDR1 GTSNPN, CDR2 SVGIG (reference sequence). The CDR3 region is CAWSPWDNQPQHF. The CDR3 DNA reads as TGTGCCTGGAGCCCCTGGGACAATCAGCCCCAGCATTTT.

The chain joins TRBV30 to TRBJ2-1; 11 nucleotides match TRBD2. The junction had 7 bases not matched to a gene; V was cut back by 8 bases and J by 4 bases. CDR3 length equals 14 residues. The germline V gene has CDR1 GTSNPN and CDR2 SVGIG (reference sequence). The CDR3 DNA follows: TGTGCCAGGTCCGGGACTAGCGGTTACAATGAGCAGTTCTTC. As protein: CARSGTSGYNEQFF.

With regard to this clone: The same CDR3 can be traced to other DNA sequences in this sample. This chain connects TRBV18 to TRBJ2-5; no firm D call. The CDR3 sequence is 13 residues long. Germline V gene sequence: CDR1 KGHSH, CDR2 LQKENI. V gave up 3 bases and J gave up 1 base, with 6 bases separating them. CDR3 in amino acids: CASSPGSQETQYF. CDR3 nucleotide sequence: TGTGCCAGCTCACCCGGGTCCCAAGAGACCCAGTACTTC.

The chain recombines TRBV5-4 with TRBJ1-6; 7 bases agree with TRBD1. Germline V gives CDR1 SGHNT, CDR2 YYREEE (reference sequence). J was trimmed by 6 bases and V by 2 bases; bases with no gene match: 8. The CDR3 is 16 residues long. For the CDR3, the DNA is TGTGCCAGCAGCTTAAAGGGGGCTCTTGGTAATTCACCCCTCCACTTT. Its translation is CASSLKGALGNSPLHF.